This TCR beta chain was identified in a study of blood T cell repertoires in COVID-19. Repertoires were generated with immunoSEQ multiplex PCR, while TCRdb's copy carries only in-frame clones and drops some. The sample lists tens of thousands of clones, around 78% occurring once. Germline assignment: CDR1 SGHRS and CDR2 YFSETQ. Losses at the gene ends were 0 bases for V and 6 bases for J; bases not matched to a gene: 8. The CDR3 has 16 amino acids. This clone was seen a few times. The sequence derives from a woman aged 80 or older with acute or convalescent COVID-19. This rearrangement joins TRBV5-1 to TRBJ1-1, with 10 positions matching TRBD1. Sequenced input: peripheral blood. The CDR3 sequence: CASSLGQGAPRAEAFF. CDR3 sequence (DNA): TGCGCCAGCAGCTTGGGACAGGGGGCCCCTAGGGCTGAAGCTTTCTTT.